This T cell receptor (beta chain) was captured by sequencing in a study of technical replicates of blood from four donors. Germline V CDR1 and CDR2: SGDLS, YYNGEE. Trimming left V 2 bases short and J 0 bases short, with 9 bases between. The CDR3 runs 15 residues. TCRdb's copy holds only in-frame clones and misses some; the assay was immunoSEQ multiplex PCR. The sample lists roughly 79,000 clones; around 92% were seen once. The chain joins TRBV9 to TRBJ1-3; D remains ambiguous. The clonotype was recovered from a human donor in good health. The sample was T cells isolated from PBMCs. This CDR3 reads CASSVEGTSGNTIYF. DNA of the CDR3: TGTGCCAGCAGCGTTGAGGGAACCTCTGGAAACACCATATATTTT. The full variable domain, completed using reference TRBV9 and TRBJ1-3, is DSGVTQTPKHLITATGQRVTLRCSPRSGDLSVYWYQQSLDQGLQFLIQYYNGEERAKGNILERFSAQQFPDLHSELNLSSLELGDSALYFCASSVEGTSGNTIYFGEGSWLTVV.